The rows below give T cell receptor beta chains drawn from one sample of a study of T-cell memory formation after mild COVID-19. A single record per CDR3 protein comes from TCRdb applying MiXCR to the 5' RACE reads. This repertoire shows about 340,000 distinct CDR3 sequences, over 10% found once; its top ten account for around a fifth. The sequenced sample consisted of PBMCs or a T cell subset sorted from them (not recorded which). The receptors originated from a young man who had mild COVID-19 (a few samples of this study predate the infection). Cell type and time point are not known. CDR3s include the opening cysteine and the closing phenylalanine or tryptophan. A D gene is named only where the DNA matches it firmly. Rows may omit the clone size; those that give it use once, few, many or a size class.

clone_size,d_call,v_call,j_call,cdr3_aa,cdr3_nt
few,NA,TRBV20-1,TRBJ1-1,CSARDRIKTATGTEAFF,TGCAGTGCTAGGGACCGAATTAAGACAGCCACGGGCACTGAAGCTTTCTTT
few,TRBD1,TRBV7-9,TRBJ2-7,CASSLEYGDRRTDSYEQYF,TGTGCCAGCAGCTTAGAGTACGGGGACAGGAGAACGGACTCCTACGAGCAGTACTTC
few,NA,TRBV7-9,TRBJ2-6,CASSSIGTAGANVLTF,TGTGCCAGCAGCTCAATCGGGACGGCTGGGGCCAACGTCCTGACTTTC
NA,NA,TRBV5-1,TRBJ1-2,CASSLLDLGYGYTF,TGCGCCAGCAGCTTGTTGGACCTGGGCTATGGCTACACCTTC
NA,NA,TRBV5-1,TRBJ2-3,CASSLARVLGTDTQYF,TGCGCCAGCAGCTTGGCCAGGGTCTTAGGCACAGATACGCAGTATTTT
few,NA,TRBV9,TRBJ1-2,CASRRGGNYGYTF,TGTGCCAGCAGAAGGGGGGGAAACTATGGCTACACCTTC
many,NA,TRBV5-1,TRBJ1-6,CASSLETYNSPLHF,TGCGCCAGCAGCTTGGAGACCTATAATTCACCCCTCCACTTT
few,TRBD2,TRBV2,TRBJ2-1,CASRMGLAGDNEQFF,TGTGCCAGCAGGATGGGACTAGCGGGGGACAATGAGCAGTTCTTC
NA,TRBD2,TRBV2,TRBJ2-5,CASSFRSGGPHETQYF,TGTGCCAGCAGTTTTCGAAGCGGGGGGCCCCACGAGACCCAGTACTTC
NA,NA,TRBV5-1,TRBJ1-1,CASRPKEKNTEAFF,TGCGCCAGCAGGCCGAAGGAAAAGAACACTGAAGCTTTCTTT
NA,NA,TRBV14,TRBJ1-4,CASSHARKLFF,TGTGCCAGCAGCCATGCAAGGAAACTGTTTTTT
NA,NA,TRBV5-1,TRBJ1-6,CASSFEGRGSPLHF,TGCGCCAGCAGCTTCGAGGGGCGAGGTTCACCCCTCCACTTT
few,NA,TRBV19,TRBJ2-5,CASSPPGMIQETQYF,TGTGCCAGTAGTCCCCCGGGGATGATTCAAGAGACCCAGTACTTC
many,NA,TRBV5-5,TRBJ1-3,CASHQSGTPINTIYF,TGTGCCAGCCACCAATCGGGGACCCCTATAAACACCATATATTTT
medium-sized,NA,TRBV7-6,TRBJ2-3,CASSLGAGAAQYF,TGTGCCAGCAGCTTAGGGGCCGGGGCTGCGCAGTATTTT
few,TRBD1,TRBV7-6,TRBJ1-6,CASSTATGGESPLHF,TGTGCCAGCAGCACCGCGACAGGGGGAGAATCACCCCTCCACTTT
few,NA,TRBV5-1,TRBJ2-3,CASSLWRAADTQYF,TGCGCCAGCAGCTTGTGGCGGGCCGCAGATACGCAGTATTTT
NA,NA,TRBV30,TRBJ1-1,CAWLVPEAFF,TGTGCCTGGCTAGTCCCTGAAGCTTTCTTT
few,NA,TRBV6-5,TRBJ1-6,CASSAVGVHNSPLHF,TGTGCCAGCAGCGCAGTAGGGGTGCATAATTCACCCCTCCACTTT
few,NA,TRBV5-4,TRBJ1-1,CASSPPGGLIMNTEAFF,TGTGCCAGCAGCCCACCCGGGGGGCTTATCATGAACACTGAAGCTTTCTTT
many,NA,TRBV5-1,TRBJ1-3,CASSFDLRTSGNTIYF,TGCGCCAGCAGCTTTGACCTCCGTACCTCTGGAAACACCATATATTTT
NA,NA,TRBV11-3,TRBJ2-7,CASSRDRIDEQYF,TGTGCCAGCAGCCGTGACAGGATTGACGAGCAGTACTTC
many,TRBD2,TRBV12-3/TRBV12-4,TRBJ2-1,CASKARLAGVNEQFF,TGTGCCAGCAAGGCCCGACTAGCGGGGGTTAATGAGCAGTTCTTC
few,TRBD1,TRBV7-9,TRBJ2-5,CASSPRQGLFKTQYF,TGTGCCAGCAGCCCGAGACAGGGCCTATTCAAGACCCAGTACTTC
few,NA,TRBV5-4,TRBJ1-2,CASSSGTSANYGYTF,TGTGCCAGCAGCTCCGGGACTTCGGCTAACTATGGCTACACCTTC
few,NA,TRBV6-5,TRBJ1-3,CASSYSRWGSSGNTIYF,TGTGCCAGCAGTTACTCTCGGTGGGGAAGCTCTGGAAACACCATATATTTT